The sample holds a few counts of the clone carrying this T cell receptor beta chain. Its matching antigen is unknown. The data stem from a study of beta chain features in type 1 diabetes. CDR3 length equals 15 residues. CDR1 SGHRS and CDR2 YFSETQ come from the germline V gene. J gave up 3 bases and V 2 bases, and 7 bases lay outside the gene matches. The single heparinised draw taken from each donor contained roughly 110 mL of blood on average. Every sorted population was more than 98% pure. Overall study findings and caveats: Moderately but significantly shorter TCRB CDR3s were found in Type 1 diabetes patients in all four CD4+ subsets.

TCRB transcripts that were expressed got sequenced, as all of the isolated RNA had been reverse transcribed. For naive, central memory and regulatory T cell samples, reads averaged approximately 3.9 million. Here immunoSEQ multiplex PCR was the method, and the copy in TCRdb shows in-frame clones only, minus some. The table has about 660,000 clones, over 13% seen once. Sequencing input: naive CD4+ T cells from blood. V usage is TRBV5-1 and J usage is TRBJ2-7, with 8 bases lining up with TRBD1. This sequence originates from a man aged 18 to 30 with type 1 diabetes. The CDR3 loop is CASSLGQGAYYEQYF. DNA for the CDR3: TGCGCCAGCAGCTTAGGACAGGGCGCTTACTACGAGCAGTACTTC.